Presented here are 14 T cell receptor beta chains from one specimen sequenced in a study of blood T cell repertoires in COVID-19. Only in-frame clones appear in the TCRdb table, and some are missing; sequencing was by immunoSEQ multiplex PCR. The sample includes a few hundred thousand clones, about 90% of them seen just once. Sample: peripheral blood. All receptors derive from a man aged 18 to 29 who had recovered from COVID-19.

CDR3 loop: CASSSAAGGLSGNTIYF. CDR3 DNA sequence: TGTGCCAGCAGCTCCGCAGCAGGGGGGCTCTCTGGAAACACCATATATTTT. The chain uses TRBV9 and TRBJ1-3, with 7 nucleotides matching TRBD1. Germline CDR1 and CDR2: SGDLS and YYNGEE. Trimming at V came to 4 bases and at J to 0 bases, leaving 10 bases not matched to a gene. CDR3 length: 17 amino acids.

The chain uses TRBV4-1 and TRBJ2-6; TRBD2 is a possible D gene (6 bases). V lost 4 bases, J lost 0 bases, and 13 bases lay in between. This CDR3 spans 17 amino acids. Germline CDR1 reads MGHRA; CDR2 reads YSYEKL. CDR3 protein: CASSPPGRNSGANVLTF. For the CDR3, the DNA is TGCGCCAGCAGCCCCCCTGGGAGGAACTCTGGGGCCAACGTCCTGACTTTC.

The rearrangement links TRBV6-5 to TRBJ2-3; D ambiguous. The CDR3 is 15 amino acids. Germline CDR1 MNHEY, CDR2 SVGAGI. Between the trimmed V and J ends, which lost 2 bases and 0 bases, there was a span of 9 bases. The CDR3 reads CASSYRGDSTDTQYF. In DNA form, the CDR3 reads TGTGCCAGCAGTTACCGAGGCGACAGCACAGATACGCAGTATTTT.

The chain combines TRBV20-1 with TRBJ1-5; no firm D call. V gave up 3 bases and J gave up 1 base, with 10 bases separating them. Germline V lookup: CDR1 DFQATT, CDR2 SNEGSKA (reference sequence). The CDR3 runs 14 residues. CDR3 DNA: TGCAGTGCTAGTCAGGCAGGCAGCAATCAGCCCCAGCATTTT. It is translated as CSASQAGSNQPQHF.

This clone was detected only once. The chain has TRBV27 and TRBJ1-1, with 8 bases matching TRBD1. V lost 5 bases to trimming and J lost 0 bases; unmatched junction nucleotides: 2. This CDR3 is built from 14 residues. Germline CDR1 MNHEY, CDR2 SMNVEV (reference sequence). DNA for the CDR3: TGTGCCAGCAGTCGACAGGGGATGAACACTGAAGCTTTCTTT. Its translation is CASSRQGMNTEAFF.

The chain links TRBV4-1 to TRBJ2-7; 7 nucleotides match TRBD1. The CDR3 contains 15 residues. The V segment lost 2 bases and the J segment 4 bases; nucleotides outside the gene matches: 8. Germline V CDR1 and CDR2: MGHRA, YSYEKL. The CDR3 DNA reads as TGCGCCAGCAGCCAAAGAGGGCAGGGGGAATACGAGCAGTACTTC. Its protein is CASSQRGQGEYEQYF.

Written as DNA, the CDR3 is TGTGCCATCAGCACGGGACAGCTCCGAACTGAAGCTTTCTTT. Protein product: CAISTGQLRTEAFF. The J gene is TRBJ1-1, the V gene TRBV10-3; 7 bases are shared with TRBD1. The V gene's germline CDR1 is ENHRY and CDR2 SYGVKD. CDR3 size: 14 residues. The trim removed 6 bases at V and 5 bases at J, leaving 9 bases unmatched.

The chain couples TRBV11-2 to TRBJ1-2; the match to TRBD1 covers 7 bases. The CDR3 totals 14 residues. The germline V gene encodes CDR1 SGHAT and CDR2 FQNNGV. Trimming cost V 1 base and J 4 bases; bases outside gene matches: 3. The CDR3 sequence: CASSLVPGGYGYTF. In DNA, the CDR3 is TGTGCCAGCAGCTTAGTGCCAGGGGGCTATGGCTACACCTTC.

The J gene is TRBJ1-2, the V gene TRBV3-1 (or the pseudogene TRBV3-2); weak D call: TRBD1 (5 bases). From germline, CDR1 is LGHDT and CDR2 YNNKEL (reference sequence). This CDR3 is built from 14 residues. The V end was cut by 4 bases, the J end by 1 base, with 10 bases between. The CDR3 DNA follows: TGTGCCAGCAGCCCCTCGGGACTTAACTATGGCTACACCTTC. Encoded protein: CASSPSGLNYGYTF.

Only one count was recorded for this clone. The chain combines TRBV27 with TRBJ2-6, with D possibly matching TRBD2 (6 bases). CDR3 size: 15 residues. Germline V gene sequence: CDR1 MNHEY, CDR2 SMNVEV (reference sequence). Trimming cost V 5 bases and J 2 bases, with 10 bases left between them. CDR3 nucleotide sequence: TGTGCCAGCAGTGGACTAACGACTGGGGCCAACGTCCTGACTTTC. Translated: CASSGLTTGANVLTF.

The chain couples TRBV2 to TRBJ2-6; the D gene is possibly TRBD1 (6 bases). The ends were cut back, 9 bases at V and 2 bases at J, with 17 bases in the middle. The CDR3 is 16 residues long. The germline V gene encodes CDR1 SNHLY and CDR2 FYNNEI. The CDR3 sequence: CARGQKGNAGANVLTF. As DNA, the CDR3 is TGTGCCAGAGGACAGAAGGGAAATGCTGGGGCCAACGTCCTGACTTTC.

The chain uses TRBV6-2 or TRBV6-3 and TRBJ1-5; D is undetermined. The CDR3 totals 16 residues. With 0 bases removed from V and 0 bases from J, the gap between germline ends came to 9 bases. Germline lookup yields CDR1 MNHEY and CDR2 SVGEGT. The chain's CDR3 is CASSYSGGYSNQPQHF. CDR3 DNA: TGTGCCAGCAGTTACTCGGGCGGGTATAGCAATCAGCCCCAGCATTTT.

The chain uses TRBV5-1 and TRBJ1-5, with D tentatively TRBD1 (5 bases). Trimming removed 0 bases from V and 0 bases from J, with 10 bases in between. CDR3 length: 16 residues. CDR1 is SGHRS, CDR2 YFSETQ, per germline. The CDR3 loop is CASSLAPTDSNQPQHF. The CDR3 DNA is TGCGCCAGCAGCTTGGCCCCGACAGATAGCAATCAGCCCCAGCATTTT.

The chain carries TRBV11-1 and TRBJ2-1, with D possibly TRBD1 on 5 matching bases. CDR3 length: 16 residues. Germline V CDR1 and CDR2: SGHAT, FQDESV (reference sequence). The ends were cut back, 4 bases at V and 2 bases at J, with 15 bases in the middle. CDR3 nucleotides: TGTGCCAGCAGCTACCGAACAGGTGTCACCTACAATGAGCAGTTCTTC. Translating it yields CASSYRTGVTYNEQFF.